The sequence of this T cell receptor beta chain was determined in a study of T-cell reconstitution after alpha-beta-depleted transplantation in children. This sample's TCRbeta library carried unique molecular identifier barcodes. MiXCR, applied by TCRdb to the PCR reads, yields one record per CDR3 protein. Of approximately 190,000 distinct CDR3 sequences in the sample, approximately 8.4% were seen once. This clonotype has at least ten counts. The antigen remains unidentified. The CDR3 is made up of 10 amino acids. Between the trimmed V and J ends, which lost 3 bases and 5 bases, there was a span of 4 bases. Germline assignment: CDR1 SQVTM and CDR2 ANQGSEA. Study results and caveats: Roughly two months post-transplant, alpha-beta T cells reportedly originated from several hundred graft clones that had expanded. Surviving recipient T cells and intrathymic progenitors accounted for some patients' high TCRbeta diversity at day 60. The authors attributed T-cell counts and diversity one year after transplant mostly to newly produced T cells.

This receptor was taken from a male patient under 10 years old who had a stem cell transplant for acute myeloid leukemia, so the T cells may come from the graft donor. The chain carries TRBV29-1 and TRBJ2-5, with D uncertain. Source: PBMCs, mostly from graft donor cells, taken 360 days after TCRalphabeta/CD19-depleted stem cell transplant. CDR3 in DNA: TGCAGCGTTGACAGGGAGACCCAGTACTTC. Translated: CSVDRETQYF. The full variable domain, completed using reference TRBV29-1 and TRBJ2-5, is SAVISQKPSRDICQRGTSLTIQCQVDSQVTMMFWYRQQPGQSLTLIATANQGSEATYESGFVIDKFPISRPNLTFSTLTVSNMSPEDSSIYLCSVDRETQYFGPGTRLLVL.